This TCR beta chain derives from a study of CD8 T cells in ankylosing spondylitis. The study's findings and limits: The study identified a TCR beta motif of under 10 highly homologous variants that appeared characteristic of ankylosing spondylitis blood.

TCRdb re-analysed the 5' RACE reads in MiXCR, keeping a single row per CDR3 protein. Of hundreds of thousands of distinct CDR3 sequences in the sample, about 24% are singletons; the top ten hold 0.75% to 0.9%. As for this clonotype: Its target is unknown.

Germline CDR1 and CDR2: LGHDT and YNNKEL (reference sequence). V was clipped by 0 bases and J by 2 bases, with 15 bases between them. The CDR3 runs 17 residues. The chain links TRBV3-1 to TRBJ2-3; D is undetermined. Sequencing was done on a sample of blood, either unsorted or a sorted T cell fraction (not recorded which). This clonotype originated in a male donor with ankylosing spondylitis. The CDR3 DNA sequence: TGTGCCAGCAGCCAAGATCCGACAACGGTTTACACAGATACGCAGTATTTT. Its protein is CASSQDPTTVYTDTQYF.